The T cell receptor beta chain described here comes from a study of T cell responses to AZD1222 COVID-19 vaccine. Study results and caveats: Variant regions that are unmutated are reportedly the target of nearly half of spike-specific TCRs. Researchers report vaccine-associated CD4 TCRs spanning spike, with dominance at 160-218 and 743-854. Clonal diversity may have been underestimated in mostly white British donors.

V was clipped by 2 bases and J by 0 bases, with 7 bases between them. Looked up from germline, CDR1 is GTSNPN and CDR2 is SVGIG (reference sequence). The CDR3 is 13 residues long. Regarding this clone: Antigen specificity is unknown.

Profiling relied on immunoSEQ multiplex PCR, and the TCRdb table lists in-frame clones only, not all of them. The data hold 150,000 to 200,000 clones, with 85% to 95% observed a single time. The sequenced sample was peripheral blood, obtained 28 days after the second dose of the MenACWY control vaccine. The sequence came from an adult who received the MenACWY meningococcal vaccine as a control. The gene calls are TRBV30 and TRBJ1-1, with D unclear. In DNA form, the CDR3 reads TGTGCCTGGAGTAGCAGTATGAACACTGAAGCTTTCTTT. It yields the protein CAWSSSMNTEAFF.